This T cell receptor beta chain is from a study of T cells expressing NK-cell markers (dated by TCRdb to the early 2020s). Some background on the complete study: TCR beta-chain repertoires were profiled in sorted CD3+CD56+NKG2C+, CD3+CD56+NKG2C- and CD3+CD56-NKG2C+ T-cell subsets from roughly eight donors. Sequencing of the libraries produced 2 x 150 bp reads on Illumina HiSeq 2000/2500, MiSeq or NextSeq. Randomly selected healthy volunteers, three men and five women, were used as the eight sequenced donors. Among the eight sequenced donors, only one was HCMV-seronegative, while the other seven were HCMV-seropositive. Overall results and qualifications from the work: In over five donors, the dominant CD3+CD56+NKG2C+ clonotypes were among the top 10 CD8+ clonotypes and accounted for roughly 1.0-7.5% of CD8+ T cells. Those dominant clonotypes were again the most abundant among CD3+CD56-NKG2C+ cells in a handful of donors, at about 28.3-65%. Whether the expanded NKG2C-expressing T cell clones were specific for HCMV antigens remained unclear.

The sequencing machine was an Illumina HiSeq 2000. The TCR beta cDNA libraries were made using 5'RACE template switching, a step that added both a universal primer site and unique molecular identifiers. cDNA synthesis was primed from the TCR beta constant segment, followed by two successive PCR amplification steps. On the study's bioinformatics: MIGEC was used to demultiplex reads and group reads by UMI, and MiTCR was used to assemble and quantify clonotypes. To exclude erroneous sequences, any TCR cDNA sequence not supported by at least two reads was discarded. Downstream repertoire analysis used the tcR package, and clonotypes were matched across fractions by CDR3 nucleotide sequence plus V segment. Antigen specificity was annotated against VDJdb with VDJmatch, allowing one amino acid substitution in CDR3. TCRdb reprocessed the reads and assigns one entry to each CDR3 protein sequence, leaving out DNA. The V and J calls and clone size are TCRdb's, not the authors'. The sample table holds 550,000 to 600,000 distinct CDR3 sequences. The ten largest make up approximately 4% of the sample.

In the germline V gene (reference sequence), CDR1 corresponds to DFQATT and CDR2 to SNEGSKA. The CDR3 sequence holds 11 residues, the cysteine and phenylalanine included. The DNA is unrecorded. Points on this clonotype: Its antigen target is currently unknown.

HCMV-specific IgG was detected in serum with a commercial ELISA kit to determine HCMV serostatus. Peripheral blood mononuclear cells were isolated from blood by Ficoll density gradient centrifugation. Source material: blood T cells: a sorted CD56 or NKG2C T cell subset, CD4+ or CD8+ T cells, or bulk PBMC T cells (not recorded which). The chain couples TRBV20-1 to TRBJ2-1. This receptor was obtained from a man between 18 and 29 years old in good health. Donor details come from another sample of the same person, matched by shared clones. CDR3 sequence: CSATNLNEQFF.